This TCR beta chain was recovered during a study of regulatory T cells in long-lasting Graves disease. Study-level information: A definition of persistent Graves' disease required over 5 years of antithyroid drugs plus positive TSH receptor antibodies.

Germline V gene sequence: CDR1 SGHNT, CDR2 YYREEE (reference sequence). The CDR3 sequence is 14 residues long. V dropped 0 bases and J dropped 2 bases, with 8 bases sitting between them. Time point specified: persistent/refractory GD, antithyroid drugs over 5 years with positive TRAb. Scientists built the TCR library using RNA that was extracted from PBMCs. Patients met American Thyroid Association criteria for Graves' disease. TCR beta libraries were built with iRepertoire HTBI primers and Arm-PCR of CDR3 regions. From the multiplex PCR reads, TCRdb called clonotypes with MiXCR, one entry per CDR3 protein. Of roughly 300,000 distinct CDR3 sequences listed, around 20% are singletons. This clonotype was counted only a few times. Its specificity is unknown. Overall study results and limits: Persistent Graves' cases showed lower TCR diversity than newly diagnosed cases. Persistent disease was associated with favored TRBV28 usage and with favored use of TRBJ1-2 and TRBJ2-5.

This sequence joins TRBV5-4 and TRBJ2-5; D remains ambiguous. The input for sequencing was peripheral blood mononuclear cells (PBMCs), taken when the disease was refractory, from a patient treated with antithyroid drugs. The TCR comes from a female donor with Graves disease. The CDR3 here is CASSLDGFQETQYF. The CDR3 nucleotides read TGTGCCAGCAGCTTGGATGGTTTTCAAGAGACCCAGTACTTC.